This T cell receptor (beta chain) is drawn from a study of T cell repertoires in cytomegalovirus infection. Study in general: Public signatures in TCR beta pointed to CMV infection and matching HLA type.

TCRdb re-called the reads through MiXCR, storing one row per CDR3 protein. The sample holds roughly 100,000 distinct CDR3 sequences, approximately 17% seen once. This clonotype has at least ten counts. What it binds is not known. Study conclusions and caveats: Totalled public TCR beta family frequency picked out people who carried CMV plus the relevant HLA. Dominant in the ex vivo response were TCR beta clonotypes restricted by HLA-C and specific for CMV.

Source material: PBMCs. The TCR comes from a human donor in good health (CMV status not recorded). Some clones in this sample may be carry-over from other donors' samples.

CDR3 in DNA: TGTGCCAGCAGCCCAGAGGACACCCCTGGGAGTGAAAAACTGTTTTTT. It encodes CASSPEDTPGSEKLFF. The V gene is TRBV4-2, the J gene TRBJ1-4; tentative D call: TRBD1 (5 bases). The germline V gene has CDR1 LGHNA and CDR2 YNFKEQ. Trimming shortened V by 4 bases and J by 7 bases, and 19 bases separated the two germline ends. The CDR3 runs 16 residues.